Below are 26 T cell receptor beta chains sequenced from a single sample in a study of blood T cell repertoires in COVID-19. The table came from immunoSEQ multiplex PCR; TCRdb's copy has only in-frame clones and leaves some out. Found here are about 36,000 clones, roughly nine tenths of them singletons; the top ten hold around 20%. The material sequenced was peripheral blood. These receptor sequences come from a man aged 55-75 years with acute or convalescent COVID-19.

This clone was observed a single time. The gene calls are TRBV7-2 and TRBJ1-4; TRBD1 might be the D (6 bases). V shed 4 bases and J shed 7 bases, with 16 bases lying between them. CDR3 length: 15 residues. The V gene's germline CDR1 is SGHTA and CDR2 FQGNSA. The CDR3 spells CASSSQTGSFEKLFF. The CDR3 region has the DNA TGTGCCAGCAGCTCCCAGACAGGCTCATTTGAAAAACTGTTTTTT.

This clone was detected only once. The chain recombines TRBV4-1 with TRBJ2-1; 9 bases map to TRBD2. Looked up from germline, CDR1 is MGHRA and CDR2 is YSYEKL. The V and J ends lost 1 base and 8 bases, in that order; junction bases with no gene match: 9. This CDR3 spans 16 amino acids. The CDR3 DNA is TGCGCCAGCAGCCAAGGGATAGCGGGAGTAGGGGATGAGCAGTTCTTC. Amino acids: CASSQGIAGVGDEQFF.

This rearrangement joins TRBV27 to TRBJ2-7, with TRBD2 identical over 16 bases. Germline CDR1 reads MNHEY; CDR2 reads SMNVEV (reference sequence). V dropped 2 bases and J dropped 2; count of bases not matched to a gene: 9. This CDR3 spans 19 amino acids. Here the CDR3 DNA reads TGTGCCAGCAGTTTACGAGTCCGGGGACTAGCGGGAGGGCCCTACGAGCAGTACTTC. Translating it yields CASSLRVRGLAGGPYEQYF.

The V and J genes are TRBV5-1 and TRBJ1-6; D uncertain. CDR1 is SGHRS and CDR2 is YFSETQ in the germline V gene. The CDR3 length is 15 residues. V lost 3 bases to trimming and J lost 7 bases, with 14 bases between them. This chain's CDR3 is CASSSEPGGNSPLHF. The CDR3, as DNA: TGCGCCAGCAGCTCGGAACCGGGAGGCAATTCACCCCTCCACTTT.

The chain uses TRBV24-1 and TRBJ2-1; a possible D gene is TRBD2 (6 bases). This CDR3 has 15 amino acids. V lost 4 bases, J lost 6 bases, and 15 bases lay in between. Germline CDR1 reads KGHDR; CDR2 reads SFDVKD. CDR3 bases: TGTGCCACCAGTGACCAAGGACTATTCGGCAATGAGCAGTTCTTC. Encoded protein: CATSDQGLFGNEQFF.

This chain joins TRBV10-3 and TRBJ1-1; 7 nucleotides align to TRBD1. This CDR3 has 12 residues. The V and J ends lost 10 bases and 4 bases, in that order; junction bases with no gene match: 6. Germline-derived CDR1 and CDR2 are ENHRY and SYGVKD. Here the CDR3 reads CANGQDFTEAFF. Here the CDR3 DNA reads TGTGCCAACGGACAGGATTTCACTGAAGCTTTCTTT.

The V call is TRBV9, the J call TRBJ1-2; D gene uncertain. V was clipped by 4 bases and J by 0 bases, with 13 bases between them. Looked up from germline, CDR1 is SGDLS and CDR2 is YYNGEE. CDR3 length: 15 amino acids. CDR3 DNA sequence: TGTGCCAGCAGCCTAAGCGCCGGGTCTAACTATGGCTACACCTTC. Its protein is CASSLSAGSNYGYTF.

V is TRBV4-1 and J is TRBJ2-7; 11 bases are a match to TRBD2. Germline assignment: CDR1 MGHRA and CDR2 YSYEKL. The V gene end was trimmed by 4 bases and the J gene end by 0 bases; junction bases not matched to a gene: 8. The CDR3 spans 17 residues. CDR3 bases: TGCGCCAGCAGCCGGCCGGGACTAGCGGACCGCTCCTACGAGCAGTACTTC. It specifies CASSRPGLADRSYEQYF.

The chain is built from TRBV7-6 and TRBJ2-5; 10 bases are a match to TRBD2. CDR3 size: 16 residues. J was trimmed by 5 bases and V by 2 bases; bases with no gene match: 8. Germline CDR1 SGHVS, CDR2 FNYEAQ. The CDR3 reads CASSLRLAGAGETQYF. The CDR3 region has the DNA TGTGCCAGCAGCTTAAGGCTAGCGGGAGCCGGGGAGACCCAGTACTTC.

The chain recombines TRBV19 with TRBJ1-2; 8 nucleotides agree with TRBD1. After removal of 3 bases from V and 6 bases from J, the junction contained 6 bases not matched to a gene. The CDR3 runs to 14 residues. CDR1 is LNHDA, CDR2 SQIVND, per germline (reference sequence). CDR3 nucleotides: TGTGCCAGTAGTATCGACAGGGGAGTTAATGGCTACACCTTC. This gives the protein CASSIDRGVNGYTF.

The genes are TRBV18 and TRBJ2-4, with 10 bases identical to TRBD2. After removal of 2 bases from V and 8 bases from J, the junction contained 3 bases not matched to a gene. Germline-derived CDR1 and CDR2 are KGHSH and LQKENI. The CDR3 consists of 14 residues. CDR3 bases: TGTGCCAGCTCACCAGCTAGCGGGAGAGACATTCAGTACTTC. Protein: CASSPASGRDIQYF. The whole variable domain, filled in from reference TRBV18 and TRBJ2-4, reads NAGVMQNPRHLVRRRGQEARLRCSPMKGHSHVYWYRQLPEEGLKFMVYLQKENIIDESGMPKERFSAEFPKEGPSILRIQQVVRGDSAAYFCASSPASGRDIQYFGAGTRLSVL.

The chain links TRBV9 to TRBJ1-2, with 10 bases fitting TRBD1. With V trimmed by 5 bases and J by 5 bases, 15 bases remained unmatched. Germline CDR1 is SGDLS and CDR2 is YYNGEE. The CDR3 covers 17 residues. The CDR3 loop is CASSGWEPGTGAYGYTF. The CDR3 bases are TGTGCCAGCAGTGGATGGGAGCCCGGGACAGGGGCTTATGGCTACACCTTC. Supplemented by reference TRBV9 and TRBJ1-2, the full variable domain reads DSGVTQTPKHLITATGQRVTLRCSPRSGDLSVYWYQQSLDQGLQFLIQYYNGEERAKGNILERFSAQQFPDLHSELNLSSLELGDSALYFCASSGWEPGTGAYGYTFGSGTRLTVV.

This chain links TRBV11-2 with TRBJ2-5; D is possibly TRBD1 (7 bases). The CDR3 has 14 residues. The germline V gene has CDR1 SGHAT and CDR2 FQNNGV. Trimming removed 1 base at V and 4 bases at J, with 10 bases between. CDR3 bases: TGTGCCAGCAGCTTAGGCGGGACAGTAGAGACCCAGTACTTC. It codes for CASSLGGTVETQYF.

The rearrangement joins TRBV4-3 to TRBJ2-1; no definite D call. CDR3 length: 16 amino acids. V was trimmed by 0 bases and J by 2 bases, leaving 11 bases between them. CDR1 LGHNA and CDR2 YSLEER come from the germline V gene. The CDR3 DNA is TGCGCCAGCAGCCAAGATTCGCGGCAAGCCTACAATGAGCAGTTCTTC. Translated: CASSQDSRQAYNEQFF.

The chain uses TRBV29-1 and TRBJ2-3; D possibly corresponds to TRBD1 (5 bases). Germline lookup yields CDR1 SQVTM and CDR2 ANQGSEA. V was pared by 4 bases and J by 2 bases, with 10 bases between. This CDR3 spans 13 amino acids. The CDR3 sequence is CSVGGHFTDTQYF. CDR3 sequence (DNA): TGCAGCGTTGGCGGACATTTCACAGATACGCAGTATTTT.

This clone was observed a few times. The chain combines TRBV27 with TRBJ1-2; D is undetermined. This CDR3 region has 13 residues. Germline CDR1 MNHEY, CDR2 SMNVEV (reference sequence). V lost 2 bases to trimming and J lost 12 bases, with 16 bases between them. CDR3 region: CASSLGGHLGDTF. The CDR3 region has the DNA TGTGCCAGCAGTTTAGGCGGGCATCTCGGTGACACCTTC.

The rearrangement uses TRBV10-3 and TRBJ2-1, with 7 bases aligning to TRBD2. Trimming at V came to 4 bases and at J to 0 bases, leaving 6 bases not matched to a gene. Looked up from germline, CDR1 is ENHRY and CDR2 is SYGVKD. The CDR3 has 16 amino acids. CDR3 amino acids: CAISGSGSSSYNEQFF. CDR3 DNA sequence: TGTGCCATCAGTGGTAGCGGGTCGAGCTCCTACAATGAGCAGTTCTTC.

The gene calls are TRBV7-8 and TRBJ2-2; the D is unclear. From germline, CDR1 is SGHVS and CDR2 FQNEAQ. This CDR3 contains 16 residues. V gave up 5 bases and J gave up 0 bases, with 13 bases separating them. CDR3 in amino acids: CASSPRHPSNTGELFF. The CDR3 region has the DNA TGTGCCAGCAGCCCGAGACACCCGTCGAACACCGGGGAGCTGTTTTTT.

This clone was seen a single time. The chain employs TRBV11-3 and TRBJ2-3; D unresolved. This CDR3 has 13 amino acids. CDR1 is SGHNT and CDR2 is YENEEA in the germline V gene. Trimming pared 3 bases from V and 4 bases from J, leaving 8 bases between. CDR3 coding DNA: TGTGCCAGCAGCTTTTCCCCTCCAGATACGCAGTATTTT. Its protein is CASSFSPPDTQYF.

This CDR3 is CASSQTSASTEAFF. CDR3 coding DNA: TGTGCCAGCAGCCAGACATCGGCCAGCACTGAAGCTTTCTTT. V and J are TRBV11-3 and TRBJ1-1, with D unresolved. This CDR3 spans 14 amino acids. Trimming cost V 5 bases and J 4 bases, with 14 bases left between them. Germline V gene lookup returns CDR1 SGHNT and CDR2 YENEEA.

The chain links TRBV5-5 to TRBJ2-1, with 10 bases fitting TRBD2. The CDR3 runs 16 residues. The trim removed 4 bases at V and 7 bases at J, leaving 11 bases unmatched. Germline CDR1 and CDR2: SGHKS and YYEKEE (reference sequence). CDR3 nucleotides: TGTGCCAGCAGCCGTTCAGCGGGAGGGAACAAAAATGAGCAGTTCTTC. Translating it yields CASSRSAGGNKNEQFF. Full variable domain (rest looked up from reference TRBV5-5 and TRBJ2-1): DAGVTQSPTHLIKTRGQQVTLRCSPISGHKSVSWYQQVLGQGPQFIFQYYEKEERGRGNFPDRFSARQFPNYSSELNVNALLLGDSALYLCASSRSAGGNKNEQFFGPGTRLTVL.

The chain joins TRBV14 to TRBJ1-2; the D is unclear. V lost 1 base to trimming and J lost 7 bases, with 10 bases between them. The germline V gene encodes CDR1 SGHDN and CDR2 FVKESK. The CDR3 loop spans 13 amino acids. The CDR3 protein is CASSQVSTAGYTF. DNA for the CDR3: TGTGCCAGCAGCCAAGTTTCCACAGCTGGCTACACCTTC.

The chain is built from TRBV7-8 and TRBJ2-1; 12 nucleotides align to TRBD2. The CDR3 length is 14 residues. V shed 7 bases and J 6 bases; nucleotides not matched to a gene: 4. CDR1 is SGHVS and CDR2 is FQNEAQ in the germline V gene. Here the CDR3 reads CASTRTSGTNEQFF. The CDR3 DNA is TGTGCCAGCACGCGGACTAGCGGGACCAATGAGCAGTTCTTC.

CDR3 DNA: TGTGCCACCAGGGGAGAGAATCAGCCCCAGCATTTT. Translating it yields CATRGENQPQHF. This chain joins TRBV28 and TRBJ1-5; TRBD1 is a possible D gene (6 bases). This CDR3 has 12 amino acids. Trimming took 10 bases from V and 4 from J, leaving 11 bases between them. Germline V gene lookup returns CDR1 MDHEN and CDR2 SYDVKM.

The genes are TRBV5-6 and TRBJ2-5, with a tentative D call TRBD2 (5 bases). The CDR3 length is 13 residues. V gave up 4 bases and J gave up 5 bases, with 12 bases separating them. The V gene's germline CDR1 is SGHDT and CDR2 YYEEEE. CDR3 region: CASSPGRRETQYF. The DNA of the CDR3 is TGTGCCAGCAGCCCCGGACGGAGGGAGACCCAGTACTTC.

J is TRBJ2-1 and V is TRBV28; the match to TRBD1 covers 8 bases. The CDR3 sequence is 15 residues long. Germline CDR1 MDHEN, CDR2 SYDVKM. J was trimmed by 1 base and V by 3 bases; bases with no gene match: 2. The CDR3 region is CASSFRQGSYNEQFF. The CDR3 bases are TGTGCCAGCAGTTTCAGACAGGGGTCCTACAATGAGCAGTTCTTC.